These 30 T cell receptor beta chains were sequenced from one sample in a study of blood T cell repertoires in COVID-19. Sequencing was performed with immunoSEQ multiplex PCR; in TCRdb, only in-frame clones are kept and a portion is missing. This table has more than 150,000 clones, 90% appearing once. The sequenced sample consisted of peripheral blood. The receptors come from a man aged 50-59 years with acute or convalescent COVID-19.

The genes are TRBV28 and TRBJ1-2; a possible D gene is TRBD1 (5 bases). Trimming pared 6 bases from V and 3 bases from J, leaving 14 bases between. There are 14 residues in the CDR3. Germline CDR1 is MDHEN and CDR2 is SYDVKM. CDR3 sequence reads: CASRDKGSYYGYTF. DNA of the CDR3: TGTGCCAGCAGGGACAAGGGATCTTACTATGGCTACACCTTC.

The chain recombines TRBV5-1 with TRBJ2-5; D is uncertain. Trimming took 6 bases from V and 5 from J, leaving 17 bases between them. CDR3 length: 14 residues. CDR1 and CDR2 from the germline V gene are SGHRS and YFSETQ. CDR3 protein: CASTSRGVGETQYF. The DNA of the CDR3 is TGCGCCAGCACGTCGAGAGGAGTCGGTGAGACCCAGTACTTC. Variable domain in full (rest from reference TRBV5-1 and TRBJ2-5): KAGVTQTPRYLIKTRGQQVTLSCSPISGHRSVSWYQQTPGQGLQFLFEYFSETQRNKGNFPGRFSGRQFSNSRSEMNVSTLELGDSALYLCASTSRGVGETQYFGPGTRLLVL.

The chain is built from TRBV28 and TRBJ1-1, with D possibly being TRBD1 (6 bases). This CDR3 is 13 amino acids long. Trimming stripped 6 bases from V and 0 bases from J, with 8 bases between. Germline values: CDR1 MDHEN, CDR2 SYDVKM. The CDR3 sequence is CASSRTVNTEAFF. The CDR3 nucleotides read TGTGCCAGCAGCAGGACAGTGAACACTGAAGCTTTCTTT. The whole variable domain, filled in from reference TRBV28 and TRBJ1-1, reads DVKVTQSSRYLVKRTGEKVFLECVQDMDHENMFWYRQDPGLGLRLIYFSYDVKMKEKGDIPEGYSVSREKKERFSLILESASTNQTSMYLCASSRTVNTEAFFGQGTRLTVV.

The V and J genes are TRBV6-4 and TRBJ2-7; 7 bases map to TRBD1. V lost 7 bases and J lost 3; bases outside the gene matches: 6. Germline V gene lookup returns CDR1 MRHNA and CDR2 SNTAGT. The CDR3 totals 13 residues. CDR3 DNA sequence: TGTGCCAGCACCCGACAGGGCAACTACGAGCAGTACTTC. Encoded protein: CASTRQGNYEQYF.

This rearrangement joins TRBV5-1 to TRBJ2-2; TRBD2 might be the D (6 bases). The germline V and J ends were trimmed by 0 bases and 3 bases, with 12 bases remaining between them. The CDR3 consists of 16 residues. Germline-derived CDR1 and CDR2 are SGHRS and YFSETQ. Here the CDR3 reads CASSLAERADTGELFF. CDR3 sequence (DNA): TGCGCCAGCAGCTTGGCCGAGCGGGCAGACACCGGGGAGCTGTTTTTT.

The V and J genes are TRBV5-4 and TRBJ2-5; 15 nucleotides line up with TRBD2. The CDR3 loop spans 17 amino acids. The trim removed 5 bases at V and 0 bases at J, leaving 5 bases unmatched. Per germline, CDR1 SGHNT and CDR2 YYREEE (reference sequence). This CDR3 is CASRGTSGGSNQETQYF. CDR3 DNA: TGTGCCAGCAGAGGGACTAGCGGGGGGTCGAACCAAGAGACCCAGTACTTC.

V usage is TRBV28 and J usage is TRBJ2-7, with D possibly being TRBD1 (7 bases). The CDR3 contains 15 residues. The germline V and J ends were trimmed by 3 bases and 5 bases, with 17 bases remaining between them. Germline V gives CDR1 MDHEN, CDR2 SYDVKM. Here the CDR3 reads CASSFGGRGDDEQYV. The CDR3, as DNA: TGTGCCAGCAGTTTCGGAGGCAGGGGGGACGACGAGCAGTACGTC.

The V gene is TRBV7-9, the J gene TRBJ2-4; a weak D match, TRBD1 (6 bases). The CDR3 is 15 residues long. Trimming removed 5 bases from V and 0 bases from J, with 11 bases in between. The germline V gene has CDR1 SEHNR and CDR2 FQNEAQ (reference sequence). For the CDR3, the DNA is TGTGCCAGCAGCCTAAAAGGGGGAGCCAAAAACATTCAGTACTTC. Its protein product is CASSLKGGAKNIQYF.

V is TRBV28 and J is TRBJ2-7, with a possible D match to TRBD2 (6 bases). The CDR3 is 15 amino acids. Germline-derived CDR1 and CDR2 are MDHEN and SYDVKM. Trimming shortened V by 4 bases and J by 1 base, and 14 bases separated the two germline ends. CDR3 sequence: CASSSQRLVSYEQYF. In DNA form, the CDR3 reads TGTGCCAGCAGTTCCCAAAGACTAGTTTCCTACGAGCAGTACTTC. Looking up the rest from reference TRBV28 and TRBJ2-7 gives the full variable domain: DVKVTQSSRYLVKRTGEKVFLECVQDMDHENMFWYRQDPGLGLRLIYFSYDVKMKEKGDIPEGYSVSREKKERFSLILESASTNQTSMYLCASSSQRLVSYEQYFGPGTRLTVT.

The chain is built from TRBV29-1 and TRBJ2-5; perhaps TRBD1 as D (5 bases). This CDR3 spans 12 amino acids. The V gene's germline CDR1 is SQVTM and CDR2 ANQGSEA. V shed 8 bases and J shed 5 bases, with 15 bases lying between them. The CDR3 DNA is TGCAGCCTCTGGGGCCTAGGGGAGACCCAGTACTTC. The encoded protein is CSLWGLGETQYF.

This chain uses TRBV15 with TRBJ2-1; D is unresolved. CDR1 LNHNV and CDR2 YYDKDF come from the germline V gene (reference sequence). Trimming removed 0 bases from V and 0 bases from J, with 15 bases in between. The CDR3 is made up of 18 amino acids. In DNA form, the CDR3 reads TGTGCCACCAGCAGAGATATTGGCGTCCTAGGCTCCTACAATGAGCAGTTCTTC. Protein sequence: CATSRDIGVLGSYNEQFF. Looking up the rest from reference TRBV15 and TRBJ2-1 gives the full variable domain: DAMVIQNPRYQVTQFGKPVTLSCSQTLNHNVMYWYQQKSSQAPKLLFHYYDKDFNNEADTPDNFQSRRPNTSFCFLDIRSPGLGDTAMYLCATSRDIGVLGSYNEQFFGPGTRLTVL.

This clone came up once. V usage is TRBV28 and J usage is TRBJ1-2; 10 bases map to TRBD1. Germline V gene data show CDR1 as MDHEN and CDR2 as SYDVKM. V trimming: 6 bases; J trimming: 8 bases; junction bases outside the gene matches: 9. This CDR3 is 14 amino acids long. CDR3: CASRGDRGVGGYTF. The CDR3 DNA follows: TGTGCCAGCAGGGGGGACAGGGGAGTTGGCGGCTACACCTTC.

The chain couples TRBV5-8 to TRBJ1-6, with 9 bases aligning to TRBD1. CDR1 SGHTS and CDR2 YDEGEE come from the germline V gene. The junction had 7 bases not matched to a gene; V was cut back by 2 bases and J by 4 bases. This CDR3 has 17 residues. The CDR3 region has the DNA TGTGCCAGCAGCTTAGGGGACAGGGCCGCTTATAATTCACCCCTCCACTTT. The encoded protein is CASSLGDRAAYNSPLHF.

The rearrangement links TRBV2 to TRBJ1-2; unclear D gene. V was shortened by 1 base and J by 8 bases, with 11 bases between the two germline ends. The CDR3 is made up of 13 amino acids. Germline CDR1 SNHLY, CDR2 FYNNEI. The CDR3 DNA reads TGTGCCAGCAGTGAAGTGGCCGCCTGGGGCTACACCTTC. Translated: CASSEVAAWGYTF.

The J gene is TRBJ2-2, the V gene TRBV18, with 12 bases lining up with TRBD2. Germline V gives CDR1 KGHSH, CDR2 LQKENI. V gave up 0 bases and J gave up 6 bases; unmatched junction bases: 5. The CDR3 has 17 residues. The CDR3: CASSPPSTSGGPGELFF. The CDR3 DNA sequence: TGTGCCAGCTCACCACCTTCGACTAGCGGGGGACCCGGGGAGCTGTTTTTT.

The rearrangement uses TRBV6-5 and TRBJ2-2; TRBD2 might be the D (5 bases). Trimming removed 4 bases from V and 1 base from J, with 13 bases in between. Looked up from germline, CDR1 is MNHEY and CDR2 is SVGAGI. CDR3 size: 16 residues. CDR3 coding DNA: TGTGCCAGCAGTTCCAAGGCACTAGGGAACACCGGGGAGCTGTTTTTT. This translates into CASSSKALGNTGELFF.

J is TRBJ1-2 and V is TRBV5-8, with 7 bases that match TRBD1. CDR1 and CDR2 (germline): SGHTS, YDEGEE. The CDR3 contains 13 residues. J lost 8 bases, V lost 1 base, and 5 bases had no gene match. CDR3 bases: TGTGCCAGCAGCTTGTCAGGGGGTTTCGGCTACACCTTC. This sequence encodes CASSLSGGFGYTF.

The chain is built from TRBV10-3 and TRBJ1-3; TRBD1 matches at 10 bases. V dropped 2 bases and J dropped 4; count of bases not matched to a gene: 5. Germline-derived CDR1 and CDR2 are ENHRY and SYGVKD. This CDR3 spans 16 amino acids. The CDR3 protein is CAISERPGQGGNTIYF. The DNA for the CDR3 is TGTGCCATCAGTGAGCGCCCGGGACAGGGGGGAAACACCATATATTTT.

J is TRBJ1-6 and V is TRBV9, with 9 nucleotides matching TRBD1. Germline CDR1 reads SGDLS; CDR2 reads YYNGEE. J gave up 11 bases and V 5 bases, and 8 bases lay outside the gene matches. The CDR3 is made up of 14 amino acids. The CDR3 loop reads CASRGTGSGTPLHF. As DNA, the CDR3 is TGTGCCAGCAGGGGGACAGGGTCTGGTACACCCCTCCACTTT.

A few counts support this clone. The V gene is TRBV28, the J gene TRBJ2-5, with 7 bases that match TRBD1. The CDR3 runs to 13 residues. With V trimmed by 5 bases and J by 2 bases, 2 bases remained unmatched. The V gene's germline CDR1 is MDHEN and CDR2 SYDVKM. The DNA of the CDR3 is TGTGCCAGCAGTAGGGGACAGCAAGAGACCCAGTACTTC. Translated, it gives CASSRGQQETQYF. Combining the CDR3 with reference TRBV28 and TRBJ2-5 gives the whole variable domain DVKVTQSSRYLVKRTGEKVFLECVQDMDHENMFWYRQDPGLGLRLIYFSYDVKMKEKGDIPEGYSVSREKKERFSLILESASTNQTSMYLCASSRGQQETQYFGPGTRLLVL.

This rearrangement joins TRBV5-1 to TRBJ2-3, with 10 bases fitting TRBD2. Looked up from germline, CDR1 is SGHRS and CDR2 is YFSETQ. V shed 3 bases, J shed 0 bases, and the junction held 4 bases outside the gene matches. The CDR3 has 16 residues. The DNA of the CDR3 is TGCGCCAGCAGCTGGGGACTAGCGCGTAGCACAGATACGCAGTATTTT. It yields the protein CASSWGLARSTDTQYF. Variable domain in full (rest from reference TRBV5-1 and TRBJ2-3): KAGVTQTPRYLIKTRGQQVTLSCSPISGHRSVSWYQQTPGQGLQFLFEYFSETQRNKGNFPGRFSGRQFSNSRSEMNVSTLELGDSALYLCASSWGLARSTDTQYFGPGTRLTVL.

This chain links TRBV6-5 with TRBJ2-1; 10 nucleotides agree with TRBD1. The CDR3 sequence is 15 residues long. From germline, CDR1 is MNHEY and CDR2 SVGAGI. V dropped 6 bases and J dropped 5; count of bases not matched to a gene: 7. The CDR3 protein is CASSYRGQGNNEQFF. The CDR3 nucleotides are TGTGCCAGCAGCTATCGGGGACAGGGGAACAATGAGCAGTTCTTC.

The chain uses TRBV7-2 and TRBJ2-5, with TRBD2 identical over 12 bases. Germline-derived CDR1 and CDR2 are SGHTA and FQGNSA. This CDR3 contains 16 residues. V gave up 5 bases and J gave up 5 bases; unmatched junction bases: 9. Here the CDR3 reads CASSALAGGTSETQYF. The CDR3 bases are TGTGCCAGCAGCGCTCTAGCGGGAGGGACCTCCGAGACCCAGTACTTC. Full variable domain (missing parts from reference TRBV7-2 and TRBJ2-5): GAGVSQSPSNKVTEKGKDVELRCDPISGHTALYWYRQSLGQGLEFLIYFQGNSAPDKSGLPSDRFSAERTGGSVSTLTIQRTQQEDSAVYLCASSALAGGTSETQYFGPGTRLLVL.

The chain is built from TRBV5-5 and TRBJ1-2; 11 nucleotides line up with TRBD1. This CDR3 has 14 residues. Germline values: CDR1 SGHKS, CDR2 YYEKEE (reference sequence). With 4 bases clipped from V and 7 bases from J, the junction kept 6 bases outside the gene matches. The CDR3 reads CASSQEDRGLGYTF. The CDR3 nucleotides are TGTGCCAGCAGCCAAGAGGACAGGGGGCTTGGCTACACCTTC.

V usage is TRBV10-1 and J usage is TRBJ2-1; perhaps TRBD1 as D (6 bases). The germline gives CDR1 WNHNN, CDR2 SYGVQD (reference sequence). Trimming took 2 bases from V and 2 from J, leaving 7 bases between them. CDR3 length: 14 residues. The CDR3 DNA reads as TGCGCCAGCAGTGAGGGGACACCCTACAATGAGCAGTTCTTC. It is translated as CASSEGTPYNEQFF.

The V gene is TRBV29-1, the J gene TRBJ1-5, with 7 bases fitting TRBD1. CDR3 length equals 14 residues. CDR1 and CDR2 from the germline V gene are SQVTM and ANQGSEA. The trim removed 6 bases at V and 6 bases at J, leaving 11 bases unmatched. The CDR3 reads CSVLTGSAGQPQHF. The CDR3 nucleotides are TGCAGCGTCCTGACAGGGTCCGCGGGTCAGCCCCAGCATTTT. Filled out from reference TRBV29-1 and TRBJ1-5, the complete variable domain reads SAVISQKPSRDICQRGTSLTIQCQVDSQVTMMFWYRQQPGQSLTLIATANQGSEATYESGFVIDKFPISRPNLTFSTLTVSNMSPEDSSIYLCSVLTGSAGQPQHFGDGTRLSIL.

The chain links TRBV13 to TRBJ2-3; TRBD2 matches at 7 bases. Germline CDR1 reads PRHDT; CDR2 reads FYEKMQ (reference sequence). The V gene end was trimmed by 2 bases and the J gene end by 0 bases; junction bases not matched to a gene: 5. The CDR3 is made up of 16 amino acids. This chain's CDR3 is CASSLMRGSSTDTQYF. In DNA form, the CDR3 reads TGTGCCAGCAGCTTAATGCGGGGGAGTAGCACAGATACGCAGTATTTT.

The chain joins TRBV28 to TRBJ2-5, with 9 bases aligning to TRBD2. The J segment lost 4 bases and the V segment lost 6 bases, leaving 9 bases of the junction unmatched. CDR3 length: 15 amino acids. Germline V gene sequence: CDR1 MDHEN, CDR2 SYDVKM. The CDR3: CASRFISGSRETQYF. The CDR3, as DNA: TGTGCCAGCAGATTTATTAGCGGGAGCAGAGAGACCCAGTACTTC.

V is TRBV4-2 and J is TRBJ1-3; 8 bases map to TRBD1. Germline CDR1 and CDR2: LGHNA and YNFKEQ. This CDR3 comprises 16 residues. The junction had 8 bases not matched to a gene; V was cut back by 3 bases and J by 4 bases. CDR3 coding DNA: TGTGCCAGCAGCCAGGGGTTGAGGACAGGGGGAAACACCATATATTTT. The encoded protein is CASSQGLRTGGNTIYF.

This clone was recorded once. V gene TRBV28 combines with J gene TRBJ1-1; 7 nucleotides agree with TRBD1. After removal of 6 bases from V and 4 bases from J, the junction contained 8 bases not matched to a gene. Germline V gene sequence: CDR1 MDHEN, CDR2 SYDVKM. This CDR3 spans 14 amino acids. In DNA, the CDR3 is TGTGCCAGCAGCCTAGGGGGCCTGGGCACTGAAGCTTTCTTT. Translating gives CASSLGGLGTEAFF. Full variable domain (missing parts from reference TRBV28 and TRBJ1-1): DVKVTQSSRYLVKRTGEKVFLECVQDMDHENMFWYRQDPGLGLRLIYFSYDVKMKEKGDIPEGYSVSREKKERFSLILESASTNQTSMYLCASSLGGLGTEAFFGQGTRLTVV.